This TCR beta chain was captured in a study of T cell repertoires in cytomegalovirus infection. Across the whole study: Indications of both CMV infection and matching HLA type were provided by public TCR beta signatures.

This clonotype was detected a few times. As yet, its antigen is unknown. TCRdb fed the reads into MiXCR, producing one record per CDR3 protein. The sample includes some 390,000 distinct CDR3 sequences, around 18% of them seen just once. CDR1 MNHEY and CDR2 SVGEGT come from the germline V gene. The CDR3 sequence is 15 residues long. V gave up 9 bases and J gave up 1 base, with 18 bases separating them. Study-wide findings and caveats: Frequencies of public TCR beta families were cumulated, and this identified carriers of CMV plus the relevant HLA. Dominant in the ex vivo response were TCR beta clonotypes restricted by HLA-C and specific for CMV.

The receptor comes from a human donor in good health (CMV status not recorded). Some clones in this sample may be carry-over from other donors' samples. The rearrangement joins TRBV6-2 or TRBV6-3 to TRBJ1-1; D not certain. Sample: PBMCs. In DNA, the CDR3 is TGTGCCAGGACCTTTATGAAGGAGGGGAACACTGAAGCTTTCTTT. The encoded protein is CARTFMKEGNTEAFF.